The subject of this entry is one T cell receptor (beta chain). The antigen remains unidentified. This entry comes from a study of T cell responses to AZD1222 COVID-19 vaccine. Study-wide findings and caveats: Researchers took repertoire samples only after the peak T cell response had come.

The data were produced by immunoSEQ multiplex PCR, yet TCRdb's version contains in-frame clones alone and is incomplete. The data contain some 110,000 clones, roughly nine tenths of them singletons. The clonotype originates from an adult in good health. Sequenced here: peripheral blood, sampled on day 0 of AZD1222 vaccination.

The DNA for the CDR3 is TGTGCCAGCAGTTTATTAGGGGGTCACTCCTACAATGAGCAGTTCTTC. It specifies CASSLLGGHSYNEQFF. V gene TRBV27 combines with J gene TRBJ2-1; tentative D call: TRBD1 (6 bases). Germline loops: CDR1 MNHEY, CDR2 SMNVEV (reference sequence). Trimming left V 1 base short and J 0 bases short, with 10 bases between. The CDR3 totals 16 residues.